The 9 T cell receptor beta chains below all came from one sample that was sequenced in a study of blood T cell repertoires in COVID-19. Produced via immunoSEQ multiplex PCR; TCRdb's table is partial and in-frame only. Here the sample spans roughly 64,000 clones, roughly 82% being singletons. The sequenced material came from peripheral blood. Receptors originate from a woman aged 55-70 years with acute or convalescent COVID-19.

This clone has just one count. The chain links TRBV5-1 to TRBJ1-1; 9 bases agree with TRBD1. The CDR3 is 16 amino acids. V lost 0 bases, J lost 3 bases, and 6 bases stayed unmatched. Germline CDR1 and CDR2: SGHRS and YFSETQ. Here the CDR3 reads CASSLDPWTGDTEAFF. The CDR3 DNA reads TGCGCCAGCAGCTTGGATCCTTGGACAGGGGACACTGAAGCTTTCTTT.

The rearrangement uses TRBV9 and TRBJ2-7; D remains unclear. The germline V and J ends were trimmed by 0 bases and 3 bases, with 10 bases remaining between them. CDR3 length: 14 amino acids. Germline V gene data show CDR1 as SGDLS and CDR2 as YYNGEE. The CDR3 DNA is TGTGCCAGCAGCGTAGGCCCAGGTAACTACGAGCAGTACTTC. Protein product: CASSVGPGNYEQYF.

This chain connects TRBV6-1 to TRBJ1-2; 8 nucleotides match TRBD1. Germline V gives CDR1 MNHNS, CDR2 SASEGT. This CDR3 comprises 16 residues. Germline trimming cut 4 bases from V and 0 bases from J; bases unmatched to any gene: 7. CDR3 sequence reads: CASSAQKGQANYGYTF. For the CDR3, the DNA is TGTGCCAGCAGTGCCCAAAAGGGACAGGCTAACTATGGCTACACCTTC.

V usage is TRBV6-5 and J usage is TRBJ2-3; no clear D gene. The CDR3 is 15 amino acids. V was shortened by 4 bases and J by 0 bases, with 11 bases between the two germline ends. The germline V gene encodes CDR1 MNHEY and CDR2 SVGAGI. CDR3: CASSSRPASTDTQYF. In DNA form, the CDR3 reads TGTGCCAGCAGTTCCAGGCCCGCTAGCACAGATACGCAGTATTTT.

The rearrangement links TRBV19 to TRBJ1-1, with D maybe TRBD1 (6 bases). This CDR3 is built from 11 residues. V lost 7 bases, J lost 6 bases, and 9 bases lay in between. Germline CDR1 reads LNHDA; CDR2 reads SQIVND (reference sequence). CDR3 residues: CASNRAAEAFF. The DNA of the CDR3 is TGTGCCAGTAACAGGGCCGCTGAAGCTTTCTTT.

The J gene is TRBJ1-4, the V gene TRBV6-1, with a tentative D call TRBD1 (5 bases). Germline values: CDR1 MNHNS, CDR2 SASEGT. The CDR3 totals 13 residues. V lost 2 bases, J lost 14 bases, and 15 bases lay in between. The DNA of the CDR3 is TGTGCCAGCAGTGAATTGCAGGGCATAGGGCTGTTTTTT. This translates into CASSELQGIGLFF.

For this clone: The sample carries other DNA sequences with the same CDR3. As DNA, the CDR3 is TGTGCCACCAGGGGGGCCACGAACACTGAAGCTTTCTTT. Its translation is CATRGATNTEAFF. This chain connects TRBV24-1 to TRBJ1-1; D perhaps matches TRBD1 (6 bases). CDR3 length: 13 amino acids. V dropped 7 bases and J dropped 1 base, with 9 bases sitting between them. The germline V gene encodes CDR1 KGHDR and CDR2 SFDVKD.

This clone was observed a single time. V is TRBV29-1 and J is TRBJ1-2, with TRBD1 matching over 8 bases. This CDR3 spans 11 amino acids. Germline CDR1 SQVTM, CDR2 ANQGSEA. With 4 bases clipped from V and 14 bases from J, the junction kept 9 bases outside the gene matches. CDR3 region: CSVGDRRGGTF. CDR3 nucleotide sequence: TGCAGCGTTGGGGACAGGAGGGGTGGAACCTTC.

The chain joins TRBV19 to TRBJ1-2, with D maybe TRBD1 (6 bases). V lost 6 bases and J lost 3, with 11 bases in between. The CDR3 is 13 residues long. Germline V gene data show CDR1 as LNHDA and CDR2 as SQIVND (reference sequence). The CDR3, as DNA: TGTGCCAGTAGGGAACAGGGCTACTATGGCTACACCTTC. Translated, it gives CASREQGYYGYTF.